This entry lists 10 T cell receptor beta chains sequenced from one sample in a study of T cells in Graves' hyperthyroidism and ophthalmopathy. RNA transcripts were the template for amplifying TCR beta CDR3 regions. Primed by the HTBI set, a first-round RT-PCR was run on the TCR CDR3. TCRdb used MiXCR to reprocess the multiplex PCR reads, holding one entry per CDR3 protein. The sample shows approximately 500,000 distinct CDR3 sequences, under 60% of them seen only once. The sequenced sample consisted of peripheral blood or thyroid tissue (not recorded which). Receptor source: a woman under 30 with Graves' hyperthyroidism.

Comment on this clonotype: This could be a read error, since a much larger clone is one nucleotide away. The chain joins TRBV20-1 to TRBJ2-2; D may be TRBD1 or TRBD2 (5 bases each). The germline V and J ends were trimmed by 5 bases and 1 base, with 14 bases remaining between them. The germline CDR1 and CDR2 sequences are DFQATT and SNEGSKA (reference sequence). This CDR3 has 15 residues. CDR3 nucleotides: TGCAGTGCTGGATATGGGACCTGGAACACCGGGGAGCTGTTTTTT. It translates to CSAGYGTWNTGELFF.

This sequence joins TRBV19 and TRBJ2-6; the D call may be TRBD1 or TRBD2 (5 bases each). This CDR3 comprises 18 residues. The V end lost 2 bases, the J end lost 0 bases, and 14 bases lay between the germline ends. The germline gives CDR1 LNHDA, CDR2 SQIVND (reference sequence). The CDR3 loop is CASSIPGTSYSGANVLTF. As DNA, the CDR3 is TGTGCCAGTAGTATACCTGGGACGTCTTACTCTGGGGCCAACGTCCTGACTTTC. The full variable domain, in which reference TRBV19 and TRBJ2-6 provide the parts outside the CDR3, is DGGITQSPKYLFRKEGQNVTLSCEQNLNHDAMYWYRQDPGQGLRLIYYSQIVNDFQKGDIAEGYSVSREKKESFPLTVTSAQKNPTAFYLCASSIPGTSYSGANVLTFGAGSRLTVL.

The V and J genes are TRBV7-9 and TRBJ1-2; 9 nucleotides match TRBD1. This CDR3 has 14 residues. Germline V gives CDR1 SEHNR, CDR2 FQNEAQ (reference sequence). With V trimmed by 0 bases and J by 9 bases, 5 bases remained unmatched. The CDR3 DNA reads as TGTGCCAGCAGCTTAGCACAGGGGGCCGGGAGCTACACCTTC. Translating gives CASSLAQGAGSYTF.

Only a few counts were recorded for this clonotype. The V call is TRBV29-1, the J call TRBJ2-1; D gene ambiguous. The ends were cut back, 3 bases at V and 3 bases at J, with 9 bases in the middle. The CDR3 runs to 13 residues. Germline CDR1 and CDR2: SQVTM and ANQGSEA. The CDR3 nucleotides read TGCAGCGTTGAGGATCTACTCTACAATGAGCAGTTCTTC. Translation gives CSVEDLLYNEQFF.

This clonotype was recorded a few times. This chain links TRBV15 with TRBJ1-1; 9 nucleotides match TRBD1. Germline V gives CDR1 LNHNV, CDR2 YYDKDF (reference sequence). V was clipped by 4 bases and J by 8 bases; unmatched bases: 2. The length of the CDR3 is 12 residues. CDR3: CATSKTGGEAFF. The CDR3 coding sequence is TGTGCCACCAGCAAAACAGGGGGCGAAGCTTTCTTT.

As regards this clonotype: Just one base apart from a much larger clone, this may be a read error. CDR3 nucleotide sequence: TGTGCCACCAGCAGAGATCCGGAGAACACTGAAGCTTTCTTT. Amino acid sequence: CATSRDPENTEAFF. The V call is TRBV15, the J call TRBJ1-1; D is ambiguous. The germline V gene has CDR1 LNHNV and CDR2 YYDKDF (reference sequence). The length of the CDR3 is 14 residues. Trimming stripped 0 bases from V and 1 base from J, with 6 bases between. The whole variable domain, remainder taken from reference TRBV15 and TRBJ1-1, is DAMVIQNPRYQVTQFGKPVTLSCSQTLNHNVMYWYQQKSSQAPKLLFHYYDKDFNNEADTPDNFQSRRPNTSFCFLDIRSPGLGDTAMYLCATSRDPENTEAFFGQGTRLTVV.

This clonotype was counted a few times. A read error may be the cause here, since a much bigger clone is one base away. J is TRBJ2-2 and V is TRBV6-4; D gene unclear. Looked up from germline, CDR1 is MRHNA and CDR2 is SNTAGT. Trimming took off 10 bases at V and 4 bases at J, with 1 base between the two ends. This CDR3 has 9 residues. Written as DNA, the CDR3 is TGTGCCACCACCGGGGAGCTGTTTTTT. As protein: CATTGELFF.

This clonotype has just a few counts. CDR3 nucleotides: TGCAGTGCTAGAGATGAGGGGGGAAACACAGATACGCAGTATTTT. This sequence encodes CSARDEGGNTDTQYF. This chain connects TRBV20-1 to TRBJ2-3; D assignment may be TRBD1 or TRBD2 (6 bases each). Germline V lookup: CDR1 DFQATT, CDR2 SNEGSKA (reference sequence). Trimming pared 0 bases from V and 2 bases from J, leaving 12 bases between. The CDR3 contains 15 residues.

This clonotype has just one count. The CDR3 protein is CASSAGTGFTDTQYF. The CDR3 DNA reads TGTGCCAGCAGCGCCGGGACAGGGTTTACAGATACGCAGTATTTT. This chain joins TRBV7-3 and TRBJ2-3; TRBD1 matches 9 bases. The CDR3 is 15 amino acids. V lost 5 bases and J lost 3; bases outside the gene matches: 6. CDR1 SGHTA and CDR2 FQGTGA come from the germline V gene.

The chain recombines TRBV7-3 with TRBJ2-2; 7 nucleotides match TRBD2. There are 17 residues in the CDR3. The V and J ends lost 4 bases and 4 bases, in that order; junction bases with no gene match: 12. Per germline, CDR1 SGHTA and CDR2 FQGTGA. CDR3 coding DNA: TGTGCCAGCAGCTCCTCCCTAACGGGACTATCCACCGGGGAGCTGTTTTTT. Amino acid sequence: CASSSSLTGLSTGELFF.